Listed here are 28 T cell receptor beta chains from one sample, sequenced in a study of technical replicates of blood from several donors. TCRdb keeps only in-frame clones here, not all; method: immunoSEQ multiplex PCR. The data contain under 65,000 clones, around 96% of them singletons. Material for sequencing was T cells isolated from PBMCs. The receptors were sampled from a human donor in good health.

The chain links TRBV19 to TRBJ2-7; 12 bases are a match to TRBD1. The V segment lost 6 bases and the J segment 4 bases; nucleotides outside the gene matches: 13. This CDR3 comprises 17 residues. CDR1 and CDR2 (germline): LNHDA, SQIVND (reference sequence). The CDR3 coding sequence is TGTGCCAGTAGCAAATACACCGGGACAGGGGGCACGTACGAGCAGTACTTC. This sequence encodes CASSKYTGTGGTYEQYF.

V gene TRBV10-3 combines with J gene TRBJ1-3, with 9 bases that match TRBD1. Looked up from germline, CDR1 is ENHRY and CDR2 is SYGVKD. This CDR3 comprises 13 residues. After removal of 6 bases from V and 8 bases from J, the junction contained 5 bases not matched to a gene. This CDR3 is CAIRQTGGDTIYF. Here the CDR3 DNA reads TGTGCCATCAGACAAACAGGGGGCGACACCATATATTTT.

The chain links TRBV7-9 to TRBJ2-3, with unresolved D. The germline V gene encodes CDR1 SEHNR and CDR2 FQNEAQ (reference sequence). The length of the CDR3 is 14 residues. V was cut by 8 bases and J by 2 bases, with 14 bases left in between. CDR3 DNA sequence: TGTGCCAGCCAATATTTGCTAGACACAGATACGCAGTATTTT. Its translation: CASQYLLDTDTQYF.

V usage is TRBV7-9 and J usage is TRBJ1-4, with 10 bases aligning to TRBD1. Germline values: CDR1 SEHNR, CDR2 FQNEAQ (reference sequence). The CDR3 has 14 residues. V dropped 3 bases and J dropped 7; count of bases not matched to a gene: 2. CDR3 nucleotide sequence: TGTGCCAGCAGCTTGGGACAGGGGACTGAAAAACTGTTTTTT. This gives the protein CASSLGQGTEKLFF.

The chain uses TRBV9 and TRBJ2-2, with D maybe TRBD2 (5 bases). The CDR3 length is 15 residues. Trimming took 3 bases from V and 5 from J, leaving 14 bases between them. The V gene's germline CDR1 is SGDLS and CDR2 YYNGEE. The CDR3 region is CASSGGPGGTGELFF. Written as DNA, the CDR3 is TGTGCCAGCAGCGGAGGCCCGGGCGGGACCGGGGAGCTGTTTTTT.

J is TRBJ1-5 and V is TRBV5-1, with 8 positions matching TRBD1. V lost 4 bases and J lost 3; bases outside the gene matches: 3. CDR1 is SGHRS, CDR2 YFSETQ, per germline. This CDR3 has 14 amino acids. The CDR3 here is CASSPGQDNQPQHF. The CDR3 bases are TGCGCCAGCAGCCCGGGACAGGACAATCAGCCCCAGCATTTT. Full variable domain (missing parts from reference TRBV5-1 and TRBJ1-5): KAGVTQTPRYLIKTRGQQVTLSCSPISGHRSVSWYQQTPGQGLQFLFEYFSETQRNKGNFPGRFSGRQFSNSRSEMNVSTLELGDSALYLCASSPGQDNQPQHFGDGTRLSIL.

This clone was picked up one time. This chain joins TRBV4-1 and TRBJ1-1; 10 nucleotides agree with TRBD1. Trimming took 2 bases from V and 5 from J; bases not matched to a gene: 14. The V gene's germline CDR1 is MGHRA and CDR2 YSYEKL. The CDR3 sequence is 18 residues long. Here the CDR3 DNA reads TGCGCCAGCAGCCAAAAACCCGGCTCCGGACAGGGGGAGACTGAAGCTTTCTTT. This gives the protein CASSQKPGSGQGETEAFF.

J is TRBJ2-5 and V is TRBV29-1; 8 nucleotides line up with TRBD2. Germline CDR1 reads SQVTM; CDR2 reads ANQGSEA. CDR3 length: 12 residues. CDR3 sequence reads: CSLKTSEETQYF. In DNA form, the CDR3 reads TGCAGTCTTAAGACTAGCGAAGAGACCCAGTACTTC.

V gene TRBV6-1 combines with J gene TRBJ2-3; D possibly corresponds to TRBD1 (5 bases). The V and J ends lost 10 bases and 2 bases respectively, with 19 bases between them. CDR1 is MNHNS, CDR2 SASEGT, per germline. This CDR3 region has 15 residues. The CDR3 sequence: CAIPRGLVPTDTQYF. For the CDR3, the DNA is TGTGCCATCCCAAGGGGTTTAGTACCCACAGATACGCAGTATTTT.

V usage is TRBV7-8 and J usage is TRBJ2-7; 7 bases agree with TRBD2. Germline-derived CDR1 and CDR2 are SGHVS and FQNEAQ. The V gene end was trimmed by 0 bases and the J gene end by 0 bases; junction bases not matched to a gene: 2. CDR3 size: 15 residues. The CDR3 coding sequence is TGTGCCAGCAGCTTAGCGGCGGGAGCCTCCTACGAGCAGTACTTC. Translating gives CASSLAAGASYEQYF. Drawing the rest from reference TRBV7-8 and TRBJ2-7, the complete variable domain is GAGVSQSPRYKVAKRGQDVALRCDPISGHVSLFWYQQALGQGPEFLTYFQNEAQLDKSGLPSDRFFAERPEGSVSTLKIQRTQQEDSAVYLCASSLAAGASYEQYFGPGTRLTVT.

The DNA of the CDR3 is TGTGCCAACTCAGGGGGCGCATCCTACGAGCAGTACTTC. Translating gives CANSGGASYEQYF. The V call is TRBV10-3, the J call TRBJ2-7; 8 positions match TRBD1. CDR3 length: 13 amino acids. The V gene end was trimmed by 10 bases and the J gene end by 1 base; junction bases not matched to a gene: 6. CDR1 and CDR2 from the germline V gene are ENHRY and SYGVKD.

The CDR3 is CASSRQPGQGVSNYGYTF. The CDR3 nucleotides read TGTGCCAGCAGCCGACAGCCGGGACAGGGCGTCTCTAACTATGGCTACACCTTC. The gene calls are TRBV9 and TRBJ1-2; 9 bases match TRBD1. The CDR3 is 18 residues long. The germline gives CDR1 SGDLS, CDR2 YYNGEE. V dropped 4 bases and J dropped 0; count of bases not matched to a gene: 13. Looking up the rest from reference TRBV9 and TRBJ1-2 gives the full variable domain: DSGVTQTPKHLITATGQRVTLRCSPRSGDLSVYWYQQSLDQGLQFLIQYYNGEERAKGNILERFSAQQFPDLHSELNLSSLELGDSALYFCASSRQPGQGVSNYGYTFGSGTRLTVV.

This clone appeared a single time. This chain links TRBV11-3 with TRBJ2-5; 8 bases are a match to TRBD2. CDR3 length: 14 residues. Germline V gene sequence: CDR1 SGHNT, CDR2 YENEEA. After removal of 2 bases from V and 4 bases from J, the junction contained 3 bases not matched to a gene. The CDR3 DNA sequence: TGTGCCAGCAGCTTATTTACTAGCGGAGAGACCCAGTACTTC. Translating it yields CASSLFTSGETQYF. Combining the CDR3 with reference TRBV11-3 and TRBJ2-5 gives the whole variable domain EAGVVQSPRYKIIEKKQPVAFWCNPISGHNTLYWYLQNLGQGPELLIRYENEEAVDDSQLPKDRFSAERLKGVDSTLKIQPAELGDSAVYLCASSLFTSGETQYFGPGTRLLVL.

The CDR3 region is CAISGFSDTYEQYF. The CDR3 DNA follows: TGTGCCATCAGTGGATTTAGTGATACCTACGAGCAGTACTTC. The J gene is TRBJ2-7, the V gene TRBV10-3, with unresolved D. This CDR3 has 14 amino acids. From germline, CDR1 is ENHRY and CDR2 SYGVKD. V was shortened by 4 bases and J by 2 bases, with 12 bases between the two germline ends.

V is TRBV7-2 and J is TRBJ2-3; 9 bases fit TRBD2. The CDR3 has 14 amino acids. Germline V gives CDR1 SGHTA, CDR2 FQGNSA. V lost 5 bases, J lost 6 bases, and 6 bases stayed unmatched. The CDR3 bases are TGTGCCAGCAGCCAAGGACTAGCGATGGATACGCAGTATTTT. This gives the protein CASSQGLAMDTQYF.

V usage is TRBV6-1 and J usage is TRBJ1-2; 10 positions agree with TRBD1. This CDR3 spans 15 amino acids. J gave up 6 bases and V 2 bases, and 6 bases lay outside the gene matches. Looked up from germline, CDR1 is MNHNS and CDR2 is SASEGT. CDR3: CASSELTGGLNGYTF. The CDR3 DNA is TGTGCCAGCAGTGAATTGACAGGGGGCCTTAATGGCTACACCTTC.

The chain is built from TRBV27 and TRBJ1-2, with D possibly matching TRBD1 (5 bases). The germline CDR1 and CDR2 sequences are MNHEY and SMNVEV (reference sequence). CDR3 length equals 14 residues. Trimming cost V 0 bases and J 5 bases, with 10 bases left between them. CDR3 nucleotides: TGTGCCAGCAGTTTATCGGGCAGGGTATATGGCTACACCTTC. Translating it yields CASSLSGRVYGYTF.

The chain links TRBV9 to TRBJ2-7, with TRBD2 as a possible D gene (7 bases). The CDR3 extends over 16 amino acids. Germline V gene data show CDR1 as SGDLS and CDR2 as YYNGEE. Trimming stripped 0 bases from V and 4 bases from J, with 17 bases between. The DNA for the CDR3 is TGTGCCAGCAGCGTAGGGGGGGGCAGCGGACCTTACGAGCAGTACTTC. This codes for CASSVGGGSGPYEQYF. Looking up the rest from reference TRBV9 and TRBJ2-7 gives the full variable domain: DSGVTQTPKHLITATGQRVTLRCSPRSGDLSVYWYQQSLDQGLQFLIQYYNGEERAKGNILERFSAQQFPDLHSELNLSSLELGDSALYFCASSVGGGSGPYEQYFGPGTRLTVT.

DNA of the CDR3: TGTGCCAGCAGCCAAGGTAGCGCGGGGACCCAGTACTTC. Its protein is CASSQGSAGTQYF. The rearrangement joins TRBV14 to TRBJ2-5, with D possibly being TRBD2 (5 bases). Germline CDR1 is SGHDN and CDR2 is FVKESK. The CDR3 is 13 amino acids. Trimming removed 1 base from V and 7 bases from J, with 10 bases in between.

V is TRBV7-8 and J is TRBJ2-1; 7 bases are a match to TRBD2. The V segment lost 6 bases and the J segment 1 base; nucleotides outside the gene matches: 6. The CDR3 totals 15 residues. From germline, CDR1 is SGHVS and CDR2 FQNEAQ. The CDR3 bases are TGTGCCAGCAGTTTTAGCGGGTGGTCCTACAATGAGCAGTTCTTC. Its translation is CASSFSGWSYNEQFF.

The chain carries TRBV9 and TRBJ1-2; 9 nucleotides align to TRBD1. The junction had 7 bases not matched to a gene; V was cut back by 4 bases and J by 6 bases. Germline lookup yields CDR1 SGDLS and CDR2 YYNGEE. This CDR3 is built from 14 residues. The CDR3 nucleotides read TGTGCCAGCAGCCTTTACAGGGGGCGGGATGGCTACACCTTC. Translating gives CASSLYRGRDGYTF.

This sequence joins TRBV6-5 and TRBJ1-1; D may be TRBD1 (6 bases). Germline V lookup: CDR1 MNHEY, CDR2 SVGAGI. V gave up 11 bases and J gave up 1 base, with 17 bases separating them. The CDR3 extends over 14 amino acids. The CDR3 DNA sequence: TGTGCCGTACAAACAGGGTGGAGGAACACTGAAGCTTTCTTT. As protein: CAVQTGWRNTEAFF.

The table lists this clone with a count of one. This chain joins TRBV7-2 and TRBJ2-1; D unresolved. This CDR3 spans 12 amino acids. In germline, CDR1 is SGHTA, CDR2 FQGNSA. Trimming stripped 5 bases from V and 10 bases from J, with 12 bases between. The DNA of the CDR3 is TGTGCCAGCAGCCCGACTTATTGGGAGCAGTTCTTC. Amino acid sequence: CASSPTYWEQFF.

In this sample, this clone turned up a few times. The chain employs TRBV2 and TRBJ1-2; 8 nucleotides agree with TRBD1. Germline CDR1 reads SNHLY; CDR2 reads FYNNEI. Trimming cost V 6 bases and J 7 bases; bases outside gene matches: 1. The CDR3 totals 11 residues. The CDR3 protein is CASRDRVGYTF. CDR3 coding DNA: TGTGCCAGCAGGGACAGGGTTGGCTACACCTTC.

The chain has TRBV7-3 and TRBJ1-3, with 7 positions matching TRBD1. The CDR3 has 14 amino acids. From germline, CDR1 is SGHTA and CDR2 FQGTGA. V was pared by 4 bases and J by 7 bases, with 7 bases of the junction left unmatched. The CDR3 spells CASSSTTGLNTIYF. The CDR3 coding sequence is TGTGCCAGCAGCTCCACGACAGGGCTTAACACCATATATTTT.

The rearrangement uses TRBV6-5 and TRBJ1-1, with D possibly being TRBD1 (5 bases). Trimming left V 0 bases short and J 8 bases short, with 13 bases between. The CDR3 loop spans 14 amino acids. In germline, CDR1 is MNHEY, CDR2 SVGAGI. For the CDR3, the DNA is TGTGCCAGCAGTTACTCGAGAGTCACAGGAGAAGCTTTCTTT. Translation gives CASSYSRVTGEAFF.

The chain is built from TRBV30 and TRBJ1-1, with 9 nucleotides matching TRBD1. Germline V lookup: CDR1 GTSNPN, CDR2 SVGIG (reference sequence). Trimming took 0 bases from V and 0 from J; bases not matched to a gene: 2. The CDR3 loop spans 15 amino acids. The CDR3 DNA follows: TGTGCCTGGAGTGTAGGGGACAGGGTGAACACTGAAGCTTTCTTT. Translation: CAWSVGDRVNTEAFF.

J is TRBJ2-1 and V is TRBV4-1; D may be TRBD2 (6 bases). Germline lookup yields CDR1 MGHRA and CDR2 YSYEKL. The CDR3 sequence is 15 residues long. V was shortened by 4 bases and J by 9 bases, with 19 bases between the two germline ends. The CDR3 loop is CASSPGGLVGGEQFF. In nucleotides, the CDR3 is TGCGCCAGCAGCCCCGGCGGGCTAGTGGGGGGTGAGCAGTTCTTC.